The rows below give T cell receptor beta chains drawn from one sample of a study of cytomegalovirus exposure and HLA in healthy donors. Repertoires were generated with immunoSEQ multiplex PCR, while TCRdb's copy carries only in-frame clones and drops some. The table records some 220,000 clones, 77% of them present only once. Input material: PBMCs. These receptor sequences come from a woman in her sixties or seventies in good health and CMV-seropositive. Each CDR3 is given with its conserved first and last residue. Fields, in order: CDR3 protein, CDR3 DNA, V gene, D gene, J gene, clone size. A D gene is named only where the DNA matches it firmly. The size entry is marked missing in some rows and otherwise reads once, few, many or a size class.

CSVSSGLLYTDTQYF	TGCAGCGTTTCGAGCGGACTGCTATACACAGATACGCAGTATTTT	TRBV29-1	.	TRBJ2-3	.
CASSTYTGELFF	TGTGCCAGCAGCACTTACACCGGGGAGCTGTTTTTT	TRBV7-6	.	TRBJ2-2	.
CASSREIRGVYEQYF	TGTGCCAGCAGCCGAGAAATACGGGGGGTCTACGAGCAGTACTTC	TRBV7-9	TRBD2	TRBJ2-7	.
CASGTGPNYGYTF	TGTGCCAGCGGGACAGGGCCTAACTATGGCTACACCTTC	TRBV7-9	TRBD1	TRBJ1-2	.
CASSPGGYGYTF	TGTGCCAGCAGCCCGGGCGGGTATGGCTACACCTTC	TRBV16	.	TRBJ1-2	.
CASSLGQGHATGELFF	TGCGCCAGCAGCCTAGGACAGGGTCATGCCACCGGGGAGCTATTTTTT	TRBV5-1	TRBD1	TRBJ2-2	once
CASGTGTEYRHTEAFF	TGTGCTAGTGGAACCGGGACAGAGTATCGGCACACTGAAGCTTTCTTT	TRBV12-5	TRBD1	TRBJ1-1	.
CASSLQGVGTEAFF	TGCGCCAGCAGCTTACAGGGGGTGGGCACTGAAGCTTTCTTT	TRBV5-1	TRBD1	TRBJ1-1	.
CASSETGGEYSEAFF	TGTGCCAGCAGCGAAACAGGGGGCGAGTATTCTGAAGCTTTCTTT	TRBV7-3	TRBD1	TRBJ1-1	.
CASSIRDRNYGYTF	TGTGCCAGCAGCATCCGGGACAGAAACTATGGCTACACCTTC	TRBV7-9	TRBD1	TRBJ1-2	.
CASSPLQGAFNEQFF	TGTGCCAGCTCTCCTCTACAGGGGGCTTTCAATGAGCAGTTCTTC	TRBV18	TRBD1	TRBJ2-1	.
CASSLAGGRGDTQYF	TGTGCCAGCAGCCTAGCGGGGGGCAGGGGAGATACGCAGTATTTT	TRBV28	TRBD2	TRBJ2-3	.
CASSSLTGGGGELFF	TGTGCCAGCAGTTCTTTAACAGGGGGCGGCGGGGAGCTGTTTTTT	TRBV5-6	TRBD1	TRBJ2-2	.
CASSPDRQYGYTF	TGTGCCAGCAGTCCAGACAGGCAGTATGGCTACACCTTC	TRBV27	.	TRBJ1-2	.
CASSWNGQPTNYGYTF	TGTGCCAGCAGTTGGAACGGACAGCCCACTAACTATGGCTACACCTTC	TRBV28	.	TRBJ1-2	.
CASRSGGGVEGYTF	TGTGCCAGCAGATCAGGAGGGGGGGTAGAGGGCTACACCTTC	TRBV2	.	TRBJ1-2	.
CASSYGGAGLYGYTF	TGTGCCAGCAGTTACGGAGGGGCCGGTCTCTATGGCTACACCTTC	TRBV6-5	.	TRBJ1-2	.
CAWASGLAGYYEQYF	TGTGCCTGGGCATCCGGACTAGCGGGATATTACGAGCAGTACTTC	TRBV30	TRBD2	TRBJ2-7	.
CASGTSQGFQPQHF	TGTGCTAGTGGAACCTCACAGGGATTTCAGCCCCAGCATTTT	TRBV12-5	.	TRBJ1-5	.
CASSYGQSSYNEQFF	TGTGCCAGCAGCTACGGACAGAGCTCCTACAATGAGCAGTTCTTC	TRBV27	.	TRBJ2-1	once
CASGGGQGYSYEQYF	TGTGCCAGCGGCGGGGGACAGGGGTACTCCTACGAGCAGTACTTC	TRBV6-4	TRBD1	TRBJ2-7	.
CASSTRTKRPNSNQPQHF	TGTGCCAGTAGTACTCGGACAAAACGTCCAAATAGCAATCAGCCCCAGCATTTT	TRBV19	.	TRBJ1-5	.
CASTIRGENGELFF	TGTGCCAGCACCATCCGGGGGGAGAACGGGGAGCTGTTTTTT	TRBV6-6	TRBD2	TRBJ2-2	.
CSVEDGRDGGTGELFF	TGCAGCGTTGAAGATGGCAGGGACGGGGGCACCGGGGAGCTGTTTTTT	TRBV29-1	.	TRBJ2-2	.
CASSRGGAGANVLTF	TGTGCCAGCTCACGGGGGGGCGCCGGGGCCAACGTCCTGACTTTC	TRBV18	.	TRBJ2-6	.
CASSTGRQGTDTQYF	TGTGCCAGCAGCACAGGACGCCAGGGCACAGATACGCAGTATTTT	TRBV9	.	TRBJ2-3	once
CASSIGTGSSGYTF	TGTGCCAGTAGTATCGGGACAGGGTCGTCAGGCTACACCTTC	TRBV19	TRBD1	TRBJ1-2	once
CASRSLQQGWNTEAFF	TGTGCCAGCAGAAGTCTCCAACAGGGTTGGAACACTGAAGCTTTCTTT	TRBV27	.	TRBJ1-1	few
CASSAGLVTDTQYF	TGCGCCAGCAGCGCGGGACTAGTTACAGATACGCAGTATTTT	TRBV5-1	TRBD2	TRBJ2-3	.
CAWNSDRMNQPQHF	TGTGCCTGGAACTCGGACAGGATGAATCAGCCCCAGCATTTT	TRBV30	TRBD1	TRBJ1-5	few
CASSLVGTGRSGNTIYF	TGTGCCAGCAGCTTAGTAGGTACAGGACGCTCTGGAAACACCATATATTTT	TRBV7-2	.	TRBJ1-3	.
CAWRVASGANIQYF	TGTGCCTGGAGAGTGGCTAGCGGGGCGAACATTCAGTACTTC	TRBV30	TRBD2	TRBJ2-4	.
CASSVGGGGGLAIREQFF	TGTGCCAGCAGCGTAGGGGGAGGAGGGGGACTAGCGATTCGGGAGCAGTTCTTC	TRBV9	TRBD2	TRBJ2-1	once
CASSRGYQETQYF	TGTGCCAGCAGTAGGGGGTACCAAGAGACCCAGTACTTC	TRBV2	.	TRBJ2-5	.
CASSSATANQETQYF	TGTGCCAGCAGCAGCGCGACAGCAAACCAAGAGACCCAGTACTTC	TRBV5-4	.	TRBJ2-5	.
CASTWGGATTEAFF	TGTGCCAGCACCTGGGGGGGGGCTACGACTGAAGCTTTCTTT	TRBV6-1	.	TRBJ1-1	.
CASSEAEGLTYGYTF	TGTGCCAGCAGTGAAGCGGAGGGGCTGACCTATGGCTACACCTTC	TRBV2	.	TRBJ1-2	.
CASSLDRSGGGTDTQYF	TGTGCCAGCAGCTTAGATAGGTCGGGGGGAGGCACAGATACGCAGTATTTT	TRBV11-3	TRBD2	TRBJ2-3	.
CASSPPGSYEQYF	TGTGCCAGCTCACCACCGGGCAGCTACGAGCAGTACTTC	TRBV18	.	TRBJ2-7	few
CASSRGQGLPDTQYF	TGCGCCAGCAGCCGCGGACAGGGACTGCCAGATACGCAGTATTTT	TRBV4-1	TRBD1	TRBJ2-3	.
CASSEDSPAAFF	TGTGCCAGCAGTGAAGACTCCCCCGCGGCTTTCTTT	TRBV2	.	TRBJ1-1	.